The clone carrying this T cell receptor beta chain was picked up a small number of times. V lost 2 bases and J 1 base, leaving 12 bases between the germline ends. From germline, CDR1 is MNHEY and CDR2 SVGAGI. CDR3 length equals 16 residues. The data were taken from a study of cytotoxic CD8 clonotypes in ibrutinib-treated CLL. The wider study: Among patients, 24 responded partially and 2 completely; approximately 14 then stayed remitted and around 12 progressed after median 68 months. Timing of response sample collection was a median approximately twelve months after treatment start, with a range of 6 to 36.

Method: immunoSEQ multiplex PCR; TCRdb's copy keeps in-frame clones and lacks some. The sample holds 110,000 to 150,000 clones, roughly three quarters seen once. The rearrangement joins TRBV6-5 to TRBJ2-4, with D maybe TRBD2 (5 bases). The receptor was derived from a human donor with chronic lymphocytic leukemia. The starting material was PBMCs, obtained after 24 months of ibrutinib treatment. The CDR3 protein is CASSYGRPGAKNIQYF. CDR3 DNA: TGTGCCAGCAGTTACGGGCGCCCGGGGGCCAAAAACATTCAGTACTTC.